A selection of T cell receptor beta chains follows, all from one sample in a study of human T cells and chemical hapten exposure. TCRdb reanalysed the RACE reads using MiXCR and keeps one entry per CDR3 protein. Among under 85,000 distinct CDR3 sequences, around 10% were seen once, and the ten largest hold roughly 7%. Specimen: whole blood, collected in connection with sensitization to the hapten diphenylcyclopropenone (DPC). Source of these receptors: a woman aged 45-65 years with alopecia areata. Some clones in this sample may be carry-over from other donors' samples. Both conserved end residues are trimmed from each CDR3.

TRBV29-1 SVDSGANSQTQY
TRBV7-9 ASSGGTSGTFYNEQF
TRBV2 ASSENVLRVAGHYPTDTQY
TRBV29-1 SVNRGPVQETQY
TRBV15 ATSSLGQEGVQTQY
TRBV9 ASSVGPDQPQH
TRBV19 ASSINRAGNTEAF
TRBV14 ASSEGLIKAF
TRBV5-1 ASSPREGSQETQY
TRBV20-1 SAGYTEAF
TRBV12-3/TRBV12-4 ASSAAIRGTYEQY
TRBV20-1 SASLVSGNTIY
TRBV7-9 ASSDRANQPQH
TRBV6-5 ASMGQGRSAF
TRBV18 ASSPPTVSEAF
TRBV6-1 ASSEGSFTDTQY
TRBV5-1 ASSLEGMETQY
TRBV7-9 ASSLVFGDSDGYT
TRBV5-1 ASSSWTGNTEAF
TRBV19 ASRVGRTQY
TRBV19 ASSQRQGRSQPQH
TRBV5-6 ASSLVRTSGYNEQY
TRBV29-1 SAGEGETQY
TRBV27 ASSLSGTSTDTQY
TRBV19 ASSIFGLAGRSGELF
TRBV11-2 ASSYHLGEAF
TRBV28 AISGGRYGYT
TRBV6-2/TRBV6-3 ASSGGTPRRAF
TRBV29-1 SVESEGSTDTQY
TRBV29-1 SVALAFEGEQF
TRBV7-2 ASSLAAGNYNEQF
TRBV20-1 SARVAGSQETQY
TRBV11-2 ASTEGRMNTEAF
TRBV20-1 SLAGGQETQY
TRBV11-2 ASSQTGTSTDTQY
TRBV29-1 SVGQVLTDTQY
TRBV29-1 SVETATYEQY
TRBV5-8 ASSYGLTTETQY
TRBV5-5 ASSLVLSSYEQY
TRBV2 ASSEGRNYYGYT
TRBV6-1 ASSEAAGEETQY
TRBV6-6 ASSYGAPQGKNIQY
TRBV28 ASSPPGQGEEKLF
TRBV20-1 SASEGNWYEQY
TRBV20-1 SALTSGNSYEQY
TRBV5-6 ASSNGGRTTEAF
TRBV29-1 SVEGQQETQY
TRBV7-8 ASSARRIFGNQPQH
TRBV12-3/TRBV12-4 ASSFFPTEKLF
TRBV29-1 SVLRARQY
TRBV29-1 SGDRLNEQF
TRBV7-8 ASSLGLLALGNEQF
TRBV10-3 AISSRLGGTGELF
TRBV10-3 AISESGERETQY
TRBV2 ASSEGRLETQY
TRBV5-1 ASSPTGGRAQH
TRBV11-2 ASSLGLAGGRRDYEQY